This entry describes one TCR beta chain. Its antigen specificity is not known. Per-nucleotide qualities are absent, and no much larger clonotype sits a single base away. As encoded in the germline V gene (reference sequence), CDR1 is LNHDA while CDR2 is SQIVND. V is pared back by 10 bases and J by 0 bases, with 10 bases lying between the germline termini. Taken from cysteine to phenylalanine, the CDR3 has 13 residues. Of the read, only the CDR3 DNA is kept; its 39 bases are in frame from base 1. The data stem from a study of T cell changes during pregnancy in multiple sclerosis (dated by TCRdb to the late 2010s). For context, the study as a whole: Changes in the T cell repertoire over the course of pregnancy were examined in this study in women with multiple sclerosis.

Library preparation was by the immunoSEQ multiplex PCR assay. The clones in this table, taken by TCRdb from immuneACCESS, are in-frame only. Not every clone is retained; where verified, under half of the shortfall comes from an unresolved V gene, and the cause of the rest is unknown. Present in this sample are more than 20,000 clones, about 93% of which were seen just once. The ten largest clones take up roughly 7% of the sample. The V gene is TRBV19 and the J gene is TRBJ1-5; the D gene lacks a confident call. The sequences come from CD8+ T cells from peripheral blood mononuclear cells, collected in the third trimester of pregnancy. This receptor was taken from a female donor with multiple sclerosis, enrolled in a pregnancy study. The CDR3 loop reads CATGVYSNQPQHF. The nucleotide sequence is TGTGCCACCGGGGTCTATAGCAATCAGCCCCAGCATTTT.